The 8 T cell receptor beta chains reported below all come from one sample, sequenced in a study of identical twins. Each CDR3 protein gets one entry after TCRdb re-called the 5' RACE reads with MiXCR. The sample lists around 680,000 distinct CDR3 sequences, more than 6.5% occurring once. These data also featured in a second study, about yellow fever vaccine responses in identical twins.

Sequencing input: PBMCs. These receptor sequences come from a woman aged 18-29 years in good health.

V and J are TRBV27 and TRBJ2-3; TRBD2 matches 13 bases. Germline CDR1 reads MNHEY; CDR2 reads SMNVEV (reference sequence). V trimming: 4 bases; J trimming: 6 bases; junction bases outside the gene matches: 7. This CDR3 is built from 16 residues. CDR3: CASSSTSGRTRDTQYF. The DNA of the CDR3 is TGTGCCAGCAGTTCGACTAGCGGGAGGACGAGGGATACGCAGTATTTT.

This clonotype was picked up a small number of times. The chain joins TRBV11-2 to TRBJ2-3; D may correspond to TRBD1 or TRBD2 (6 bases each). The CDR3 sequence is 16 residues long. Germline V CDR1 and CDR2: SGHAT, FQNNGV. The V gene lost 5 bases and the J gene lost 2 bases, with 17 bases spanning the gap. CDR3 amino acids: CASSRRGGKDTDTQYF. In DNA, the CDR3 is TGTGCCAGCAGCCGAAGAGGGGGGAAGGACACAGATACGCAGTATTTT. The entire variable domain, with the rest obtained from reference TRBV11-2 and TRBJ2-3, is as follows: EAGVAQSPRYKIIEKRQSVAFWCNPISGHATLYWYQQILGQGPKLLIQFQNNGVVDDSQLPKDRFSAERLKGVDSTLKIQPAKLEDSAVYLCASSRRGGKDTDTQYFGPGTRLTVL.

The chain uses TRBV15 and TRBJ2-4; TRBD1 is a possible D gene (5 bases). The CDR3 totals 15 residues. Germline values: CDR1 LNHNV, CDR2 YYDKDF (reference sequence). Deletions cut 3 bases from V and 3 bases from J, with 12 bases between. For the CDR3, the DNA is TGTGCCACCAGCAGGACAGATCTAGACAAAAACATTCAGTACTTC. Encoded protein: CATSRTDLDKNIQYF. The entire variable domain, with the rest obtained from reference TRBV15 and TRBJ2-4, is as follows: DAMVIQNPRYQVTQFGKPVTLSCSQTLNHNVMYWYQQKSSQAPKLLFHYYDKDFNNEADTPDNFQSRRPNTSFCFLDIRSPGLGDTAMYLCATSRTDLDKNIQYFGAGTRLSVL.

This clonotype was seen more than once but under ten times. The chain joins TRBV7-3 to TRBJ2-2; D might be TRBD2 (7 bases). V lost 5 bases and J 6 bases, leaving 16 bases between the germline ends. The CDR3 totals 15 residues. CDR1 SGHTA and CDR2 FQGTGA come from the germline V gene. In DNA form, the CDR3 reads TGTGCCAGCAGCCCCCTCCCGGGGGGCGCCGGGGAGCTGTTTTTT. Translating gives CASSPLPGGAGELFF.

This clonotype was observed a handful of times. V gene TRBV7-9 combines with J gene TRBJ2-7; 9 bases map to TRBD2. Trimming removed 2 bases from V and 3 bases from J; junction bases left unmatched: 8. CDR3 size: 16 residues. Germline-derived CDR1 and CDR2 are SEHNR and FQNEAQ (reference sequence). In DNA form, the CDR3 reads TGTGCCAGCAGCTTACTTGGTAGCGGGAGTGGCTACGAGCAGTACTTC. This encodes CASSLLGSGSGYEQYF.

This clonotype was recorded many times. The V gene is TRBV6-1, the J gene TRBJ1-1, with D possibly being TRBD1 (6 bases). CDR1 is MNHNS, CDR2 SASEGT, per germline. The CDR3 sequence is 13 residues long. The V end was cut by 6 bases, the J end by 9 bases, with 17 bases between. CDR3 in amino acids: CASRVPEGVKAFF. Written as DNA, the CDR3 is TGTGCCAGCAGGGTACCGGAGGGGGTCAAAGCTTTCTTT.

This chain connects TRBV12-3 or TRBV12-4 to TRBJ2-7, with a possible D match to TRBD1 (9 bases). This CDR3 comprises 19 residues. In DNA, the CDR3 is TGTACCATCAGTTTACTGACAGGGGGTGGTAGCGGGGTCCCCTACGAGCAGTACTTC. This codes for CTISLLTGGGSGVPYEQYF.

Only a few counts were recorded for this clonotype. The chain joins TRBV12-3 or TRBV12-4 to TRBJ2-1, with TRBD2 matching 11 bases. V trimming: 7 bases; J trimming: 8 bases; junction bases outside the gene matches: 10. The CDR3 runs to 15 residues. The CDR3 nucleotides read TGTGCCAGCACTCCGCCGGGACTAGCGGCGTATGAGCAGTTCTTC. Its translation: CASTPPGLAAYEQFF.